The subject of this entry is one T cell receptor beta chain. CDR1 and CDR2 from the germline V gene are SGHDN and FVKESK. CDR3 length: 18 residues. V shed 4 bases, J shed 1 base, and the junction held 10 bases outside the gene matches. The sample originates from a study of blood T cell repertoires in COVID-19. Study context: Acute and convalescent COVID-19 samples came from the United States, Italy and Spain. In each case, the material was cDNA or gDNA derived from T cells, B-cell-depleted T cells, or PBMCs.

Libraries were prepared by immunoSEQ multiplex PCR; TCRdb keeps only in-frame clonotypes and omits some of them. The profile shows some 39,000 clones, 90% to 95% of them singletons. The chain is built from TRBV14 and TRBJ2-7, with 13 bases identical to TRBD2. The sample comprised peripheral blood. The source of this sequence is a human donor in a cohort sampled during active COVID-19. The CDR3 DNA is TGTGCCAGCAGCCTGACTAGCGGGGGGCTCTTTACGTCCTACGAGCAGTACTTC. Amino acid sequence: CASSLTSGGLFTSYEQYF.